Below are 21 T cell receptor beta chains sequenced from a single sample in a study of cytomegalovirus exposure and HLA in healthy donors. Amplification used 60 Vbeta primers and 13 Jbeta primers. Here immunoSEQ multiplex PCR was the method, and the copy in TCRdb shows in-frame clones only, minus some. The sample contains 150,000 to 200,000 clones, about four fifths of which appear only once. Sequenced input: PBMCs. The receptors were gathered from a woman aged 18-29 years in good health and CMV-seronegative.

V and J are TRBV9 and TRBJ2-3; D unclear. Germline CDR1 and CDR2: SGDLS and YYNGEE. Trimming cost V 1 base and J 5 bases, with 14 bases left between them. This CDR3 is built from 15 residues. The CDR3 nucleotides are TGTGCCAGCAGCGTACGGAGCAGTTCGGGAGATACGCAGTATTTT. Protein product: CASSVRSSSGDTQYF.

This clone was detected only once. This chain joins TRBV5-1 and TRBJ2-2; TRBD2 is a possible D gene (5 bases). The CDR3 totals 12 residues. V was clipped by 6 bases and J by 6 bases, with 9 bases between them. The germline V gene has CDR1 SGHRS and CDR2 YFSETQ. The chain's CDR3 is CASTPEAGELFF. The CDR3 DNA follows: TGCGCCAGCACCCCGGAGGCCGGGGAGCTGTTTTTT.

The J gene is TRBJ2-1, the V gene TRBV19, with D tentatively TRBD2 (5 bases). This CDR3 has 16 residues. The V gene's germline CDR1 is LNHDA and CDR2 SQIVND (reference sequence). With 3 bases removed from V and 2 bases from J, the gap between germline ends came to 14 bases. DNA for the CDR3: TGTGCCAGTAGTATCGGAGGTCGGACCGCCTACAATGAGCAGTTCTTC. Translating gives CASSIGGRTAYNEQFF. Variable domain in full (rest from reference TRBV19 and TRBJ2-1): DGGITQSPKYLFRKEGQNVTLSCEQNLNHDAMYWYRQDPGQGLRLIYYSQIVNDFQKGDIAEGYSVSREKKESFPLTVTSAQKNPTAFYLCASSIGGRTAYNEQFFGPGTRLTVL.

CDR3 in DNA: TGTGCCAGTAGTATTGACGGGGGGGGAGATACGCAGTATTTT. Translation gives CASSIDGGGDTQYF. J is TRBJ2-3 and V is TRBV19; the match to TRBD2 covers 8 bases. J gave up 5 bases and V 3 bases, and 4 bases lay outside the gene matches. The CDR3 has 14 amino acids. Germline CDR1 and CDR2: LNHDA and SQIVND (reference sequence).

The gene calls are TRBV28 and TRBJ2-7, with TRBD1 identical over 9 bases. Trimming at V came to 6 bases and at J to 3 bases, leaving 6 bases not matched to a gene. The CDR3 extends over 14 amino acids. In germline, CDR1 is MDHEN, CDR2 SYDVKM. The CDR3: CASRTGTGYYEQYF. The CDR3 DNA sequence: TGTGCCAGCAGGACCGGGACAGGGTACTACGAGCAGTACTTC.

This chain joins TRBV27 and TRBJ2-5; weak D call: TRBD1 (5 bases). Trimming cost V 4 bases and J 9 bases, with 15 bases left between them. The CDR3 sequence is 13 residues long. The germline CDR1 and CDR2 sequences are MNHEY and SMNVEV (reference sequence). The CDR3 loop reads CASSSGPSMAQYF. CDR3 nucleotides: TGTGCCAGCAGTTCAGGGCCCTCCATGGCCCAGTACTTC.

This rearrangement joins TRBV9 to TRBJ2-5, with TRBD2 identical over 12 bases. J gave up 2 bases and V 3 bases, and 8 bases lay outside the gene matches. CDR3 length equals 17 residues. Germline V gives CDR1 SGDLS, CDR2 YYNGEE. As DNA, the CDR3 is TGTGCCAGCAGCGCGGGCGGACTAGCGGGAAATCAAGAGACCCAGTACTTC. Its translation: CASSAGGLAGNQETQYF.

This chain uses TRBV11-2 with TRBJ2-3, with unresolved D. Deletions cut 3 bases from V and 0 bases from J, with 7 bases between. Germline lookup yields CDR1 SGHAT and CDR2 FQNNGV. The CDR3 consists of 14 residues. CDR3 region: CASSFLTSTDTQYF. CDR3 sequence (DNA): TGTGCCAGCAGCTTCTTGACTAGCACAGATACGCAGTATTTT.

The V call is TRBV9, the J call TRBJ2-3; D ambiguous. The CDR3 covers 16 residues. The V end lost 1 base, the J end lost 4 bases, and 16 bases lay between the germline ends. CDR1 and CDR2 (germline): SGDLS, YYNGEE. The CDR3 DNA is TGTGCCAGCAGCGTACCCGGAGATATCGGCCCAGATACGCAGTATTTT. Encoded protein: CASSVPGDIGPDTQYF.

The rearrangement uses TRBV25-1 and TRBJ2-2; 10 bases line up with TRBD2. V was pared by 6 bases and J by 3 bases, with 13 bases of the junction left unmatched. Germline lookup yields CDR1 MGHDK and CDR2 SYGVNS. The CDR3 consists of 18 residues. CDR3 loop: CASRGKREGAPHTGELFF. The DNA for the CDR3 is TGTGCCAGCAGGGGGAAGCGGGAGGGCGCCCCCCACACCGGGGAGCTGTTTTTT.

The chain uses TRBV6-6 and TRBJ2-7, with D perhaps matching TRBD2 (6 bases). Trimming pared 2 bases from V and 5 bases from J, leaving 7 bases between. Per the germline V gene, CDR1 is MNHNY and CDR2 is SVGAGI (reference sequence). CDR3 length: 12 amino acids. Here the CDR3 DNA reads TGTGCCAGCAGTTACGGGGAGGACGAGCAGTACGTC. Translated: CASSYGEDEQYV.

This clone was counted a few times. J is TRBJ1-1 and V is TRBV12-5, with TRBD1 identical over 10 bases. J was trimmed by 5 bases and V by 6 bases; bases with no gene match: 6. CDR1 and CDR2 from the germline V gene are LGHNT and FRNRAP. The CDR3 is made up of 14 amino acids. The CDR3 loop reads CASGRQGASTEAFF. DNA for the CDR3: TGTGCTAGTGGAAGACAGGGGGCGAGTACTGAAGCTTTCTTT.

The J gene is TRBJ1-2, the V gene TRBV6-6; the D gene is possibly TRBD1 (5 bases). CDR3 length: 16 amino acids. The germline gives CDR1 MNHNY, CDR2 SVGAGI (reference sequence). Trimming left V 5 bases short and J 0 bases short, with 16 bases between. CDR3 nucleotides: TGTGCCAGCAGTGTTCCCTCAGGGACTTCTAACTATGGCTACACCTTC. As protein: CASSVPSGTSNYGYTF.

J is TRBJ1-4 and V is TRBV6-1; possible D gene TRBD1, 5 bases. CDR1 is MNHNS, CDR2 SASEGT, per germline. The CDR3 is made up of 15 amino acids. V shed 1 base and J shed 5 bases, with 11 bases lying between them. The CDR3 spells CASSEVHRKNEKLFF. The DNA for the CDR3 is TGTGCCAGCAGTGAAGTGCACAGGAAGAATGAAAAACTGTTTTTT.

The genes are TRBV11-2 and TRBJ2-5; TRBD2 agrees at 7 bases. The CDR3 is 14 amino acids. Trimming cost V 3 bases and J 6 bases; bases outside gene matches: 7. The germline CDR1 and CDR2 sequences are SGHAT and FQNNGV. The CDR3 nucleotides read TGTGCCAGCAGCTTTCAGACTAGCTCTCAGACCCAGTACTTC. This gives the protein CASSFQTSSQTQYF.

The rearrangement uses TRBV19 and TRBJ1-4; 9 nucleotides line up with TRBD1. The J segment lost 6 bases and the V segment lost 4 bases, leaving 3 bases of the junction unmatched. This CDR3 has 14 residues. Germline-derived CDR1 and CDR2 are LNHDA and SQIVND (reference sequence). This chain's CDR3 is CASSRQGEDEKLFF. The CDR3 DNA is TGTGCCAGTAGTAGACAGGGGGAAGATGAAAAACTGTTTTTT.

This clone has more than one count but fewer than ten. V gene TRBV30 combines with J gene TRBJ2-2, with no clear D. V lost 4 bases to trimming and J lost 2 bases, with 17 bases between them. The CDR3 is made up of 16 amino acids. Germline-derived CDR1 and CDR2 are GTSNPN and SVGIG (reference sequence). The CDR3 DNA is TGTGCCTGGATTTCAGGAAACCGACGAAACACCGGGGAGCTGTTTTTT. Translating gives CAWISGNRRNTGELFF.

The chain uses TRBV4-2 and TRBJ2-7, with a tentative D call TRBD1 (6 bases). V lost 3 bases and J 3 bases, leaving 18 bases between the germline ends. The CDR3 is 16 residues long. Germline-derived CDR1 and CDR2 are LGHNA and YNFKEQ. The CDR3 coding sequence is TGTGCCAGCAGCCATATCGGGACGGACAGTGACTACGAGCAGTACTTC. Its protein is CASSHIGTDSDYEQYF.

This clone has only one observation. This chain links TRBV7-9 with TRBJ2-5; D call uncertain. The CDR3 covers 16 residues. V was cut by 1 base and J by 0 bases, with 12 bases left in between. CDR1 is SEHNR, CDR2 FQNEAQ, per germline (reference sequence). The CDR3 reads CASSLVGFQDQETQYF. In DNA form, the CDR3 reads TGTGCCAGCAGCTTAGTGGGTTTCCAGGACCAAGAGACCCAGTACTTC.

The chain has TRBV27 and TRBJ2-7; possible D gene TRBD2, 5 bases. The CDR3 runs to 14 residues. In germline, CDR1 is MNHEY, CDR2 SMNVEV (reference sequence). V was pared by 4 bases and J by 5 bases, with 15 bases between. In DNA, the CDR3 is TGTGCCAGCAGTTACTTGGACTCACCCCACGAGCAGTACTTC. Encoded protein: CASSYLDSPHEQYF.

This clone was observed a few times. CDR3 region: CASSSLTGDTEAFF. CDR3 DNA: TGTGCCAGCAGCTCACTAACAGGGGACACTGAAGCTTTCTTT. This chain joins TRBV5-4 and TRBJ1-1, with 7 positions matching TRBD1. Trimming removed 3 bases from V and 3 bases from J; junction bases left unmatched: 5. Germline-derived CDR1 and CDR2 are SGHNT and YYREEE (reference sequence). CDR3 length: 14 residues.